This is a list of T cell receptor beta chains from one sample in a study of shared clonotypes between healthy human individuals. Using immunoSEQ multiplex PCR, the repertoire was profiled, and TCRdb retains in-frame clones only, with some absent. The table shows 800,000 to 950,000 clones, with roughly 96% occurring only once. The sequencing sample was made of naive CD8+ T cells sorted from blood. The receptor set was obtained from a man aged 30 to 45 in good health. Each CDR3 is given with its conserved first and last residue. A D gene is named only where the DNA matches it firmly. A row's size may be missing; if present it is once, few, many or a size class.

size | J | V | D | DNA | CDR3
. | TRBJ1-5 | TRBV4-1 | TRBD1 | TGCGCCAGCAGCCAAGGCCCTACAGGGGGCTATCAGCCCCAGCATTTT | CASSQGPTGGYQPQHF
. | TRBJ2-2 | TRBV6-1 | . | TGTGCCAGCAGTGTCTCTGGACTCTCGAACACCGGGGAGCTGTTTTTT | CASSVSGLSNTGELFF
. | TRBJ2-7 | TRBV5-6 | . | TGTGCCAGCAGCTTGTGGCCAAGCTCCTACGAGCAGTACTTC | CASSLWPSSYEQYF
. | TRBJ2-2 | TRBV6-5 | TRBD1 | TGTGCCAGCAGTTACTCACAGGGGGCGCGGTCCGGGGAGCTGTTTTTT | CASSYSQGARSGELFF
. | TRBJ1-4 | TRBV7-9 | . | TGTGCCAGCAGCTCCCGAGCATCAGGCACTAATGAAAAACTGTTTTTT | CASSSRASGTNEKLFF
. | TRBJ2-7 | TRBV27 | TRBD1 | TGTGCCAGCAGTTTATCGGGACAGGGGGCGCGTTACGAGCAGTACTTC | CASSLSGQGARYEQYF
. | TRBJ2-1 | TRBV4-3 | . | TGCGCCAGCAGCCAAGATATGGCAGCGGTGATCTACAATGAGCAGTTCTTC | CASSQDMAAVIYNEQFF
. | TRBJ2-5 | TRBV6-5 | . | TGTGCCAGCAGTTTCCGGGACGGTCAAGAGACCCAGTACTTC | CASSFRDGQETQYF
. | TRBJ2-5 | TRBV19 | . | TGTGCCAGTAGTATAGCGTCCGGGGGGACCCAGTACTTC | CASSIASGGTQYF
. | TRBJ1-1 | TRBV11-2 | . | TGTGCCAGCAGTTTCGGACAGAACACTGAAGCTTTCTTT | CASSFGQNTEAFF
. | TRBJ2-5 | TRBV11-2 | . | TGTGCCAGCAGCTTAGTAGCGGCCCCCCCGGAGACCCAGTACTTC | CASSLVAAPPETQYF
once | TRBJ2-5 | TRBV10-3 | . | TGTGCCATCAGTGAGGGGGGGCAGGGGCCGCAAGAGACCCAGTACTTC | CAISEGGQGPQETQYF
. | TRBJ1-1 | TRBV27 | . | TGTGCCAGCAGTTTATTGGACGTGAACACTGAAGCTTTCTTT | CASSLLDVNTEAFF
. | TRBJ2-1 | TRBV6-5 | TRBD2 | TGTGCCAGCAGTTACATAGCGGGGTCCTACAATGAGCAGTTCTTC | CASSYIAGSYNEQFF
. | TRBJ2-3 | TRBV27 | TRBD2 | TGTGCCAGCAGTCCAAGCCTTAGCGGGAGGATTATAGATACGCAGTATTTT | CASSPSLSGRIIDTQYF
. | TRBJ1-4 | TRBV11-2 | TRBD1 | TGTGCCAGCAGCTCGACAGGGAATACTAATGAAAAACTGTTTTTT | CASSSTGNTNEKLFF
. | TRBJ1-5 | TRBV5-5 | TRBD1 | TGTGCCAGCAGCTGGGGACAGGGATTTAATCAGCCCCAGCATTTT | CASSWGQGFNQPQHF
. | TRBJ2-1 | TRBV5-1 | TRBD2 | TGCGCCAGCAGCGCCCTAGCGGGAGTCTACAATGAGCAGTTCTTC | CASSALAGVYNEQFF
. | TRBJ2-3 | TRBV29-1 | TRBD1 | TGCAGCGCGTGTGGGACAGCGAGCACAGATACGCAGTATTTT | CSACGTASTDTQYF
few | TRBJ2-6 | TRBV13 | . | TGTGCCAGCAGCTTATTTGGCTGGGCTGGGGACTCTGGGGCCAACGTCCTGACTTTC | CASSLFGWAGDSGANVLTF
. | TRBJ2-5 | TRBV14 | . | TGTGCCAGCAGCCAAGTTCAGACAGGACAAGAGACCCAGTACTTC | CASSQVQTGQETQYF
once | TRBJ2-7 | TRBV7-8 | TRBD1 | TGTGCCAGCAGCTTAGTGGGGACAGGGGGTTACGAGCAGTACTTC | CASSLVGTGGYEQYF
. | TRBJ1-1 | TRBV27 | TRBD1 | TGTGCCAGCAGCCCCCGGGACAGGGCAAAGGACACTGAAGCTTTCTTT | CASSPRDRAKDTEAFF
. | TRBJ1-2 | TRBV15 | TRBD1 | TGTGCCACCAGTCGGCGGCAGGGGGACCGGAGTGGCTACACCTTC | CATSRRQGDRSGYTF
. | TRBJ2-7 | TRBV7-9 | . | TGTGCCAGCAGCTTACCCGGTGGCCACGAGCAGTACTTC | CASSLPGGHEQYF
few | TRBJ1-5 | TRBV7-9 | . | TGTGCCAGCAGCTCCGGACAGAGCAATCAGCCCCAGCATTTT | CASSSGQSNQPQHF
. | TRBJ2-3 | TRBV29-1 | TRBD2 | TGCAGCGTCTCCGGGACTAGCGAATATACGCAGTATTTT | CSVSGTSEYTQYF
once | TRBJ2-1 | TRBV4-3 | TRBD2 | TGCGCCAGCAGCCCTAGCGGGGGAGGGTACAATGAGCAGTTCTTC | CASSPSGGGYNEQFF
. | TRBJ1-4 | TRBV27 | . | TGTGCCAGCAGTTCAGTAAGGGCTAATGAAAAACTGTTTTTT | CASSSVRANEKLFF
. | TRBJ2-3 | TRBV9 | . | TGTGCCAGCAGCGTAGAAGCCGTCGGACTGACAGATACGCAGTATTTT | CASSVEAVGLTDTQYF
. | TRBJ1-1 | TRBV11-2 | . | TGTGCCAGCAGCTTAGGGGCAAGGAACACTGAAGCTTTCTTT | CASSLGARNTEAFF
. | TRBJ2-3 | TRBV9 | . | TGTGCCAGCAGCGTAGATGGGGGAGGCACAGATACGCAGTATTTT | CASSVDGGGTDTQYF
. | TRBJ2-7 | TRBV11-2 | . | TGTGCCAGCAGCTTAGTCGCCTTCTACGAGCAGTACTTC | CASSLVAFYEQYF
. | TRBJ2-1 | TRBV27 | . | TGTGCCAGCAGTAAGGCAACAGGCGCCGGGGAGTTCTTC | CASSKATGAGEFF
. | TRBJ2-5 | TRBV11-2 | TRBD2 | TGTGCCAGCAGACTAGCGGGAGAAGAGACCCAGTACTTC | CASRLAGEETQYF
. | TRBJ1-2 | TRBV9 | . | TGTGCCAGCGGACAGCTCTATGGCTACACCTTC | CASGQLYGYTF
. | TRBJ2-7 | TRBV29-1 | . | TGCAGCGTTGGAACGCGGAGCGGCTACGAGCAGTACTTC | CSVGTRSGYEQYF
. | TRBJ2-2 | TRBV6-5 | . | TGTGCCAGCAGTTACTCGTCGGGAGAGTCTCACGGGGAGCTGTTTTTT | CASSYSSGESHGELFF
. | TRBJ2-7 | TRBV6-6 | . | TGTGCCAGCAGTTACCTCGGACACGACGAGCAGTACTTC | CASSYLGHDEQYF
. | TRBJ2-7 | TRBV5-8 | TRBD1 | TGTGCCAGCAGCTATCCCGGGACAGGGGCCAGCTCCTACGAGCAGTACTTC | CASSYPGTGASSYEQYF
. | TRBJ2-7 | TRBV29-1 | . | TGCAGCGTTATAGATGAGGCAACCTACGAGCAGTACTTC | CSVIDEATYEQYF
. | TRBJ2-1 | TRBV29-1 | . | TGCAGCGTTGCGCCCGGGTACAATGAGCAGTTCTTC | CSVAPGYNEQFF
. | TRBJ2-1 | TRBV28 | . | TGTGCCAGCAGTTTTGGGGCTGGGGATGAGCAGTTCTTC | CASSFGAGDEQFF
. | TRBJ2-5 | TRBV2 | . | TGTGCCAGCAGTGATGATGACTCTACCCAGTACTTC | CASSDDDSTQYF
. | TRBJ1-5 | TRBV9 | . | TGTGCCAGCAGCCCCGGAAATAGTCAGCCCCAGCATTTT | CASSPGNSQPQHF
. | TRBJ2-7 | TRBV28 | . | TGTGCCAGCAGTTTAAGTGACAGCGACTACGAGCAGTACTTC | CASSLSDSDYEQYF
. | TRBJ2-3 | TRBV27 | TRBD2 | TGTGCCAGCAGTTTACTAGCGGAAACAGATACGCAGTATTTT | CASSLLAETDTQYF
. | TRBJ2-1 | TRBV29-1 | . | TGCAGCGTTGGTCCCGGGACCGTGAACAATGAGCAGTTCTTC | CSVGPGTVNNEQFF
. | TRBJ2-3 | TRBV18 | . | TGTGCCAGCTCACTGTACGGGGCTTACACAGATACGCAGTATTTT | CASSLYGAYTDTQYF
. | TRBJ2-7 | TRBV2 | TRBD2 | TGTGCCAGCTTAGAGGGACTAGCGGGGTACTACGAGCAGTACTTC | CASLEGLAGYYEQYF
. | TRBJ2-7 | TRBV27 | . | TGTGCCAGTTGGGACTTAGCCTACGAGCAGTACTTC | CASWDLAYEQYF
. | TRBJ2-5 | TRBV2 | . | TGTGCCAGCAGTGCCGGGCAGGGGTCCCAAGAGACCCAGTACTTC | CASSAGQGSQETQYF
. | TRBJ2-7 | TRBV5-5 | TRBD2 | TGTGCCAGCAGCCCGGGCGGGAGGAACGAGCAGTACTTC | CASSPGGRNEQYF
. | TRBJ2-1 | TRBV7-9 | . | TGTGCCAGCAGCTTAGTACAGTCAAGCGATGAGCAGTTCTTC | CASSLVQSSDEQFF
. | TRBJ2-3 | TRBV5-5 | TRBD2 | TGTGCCAGCAGCTTGGGACTAGCGGGAGCAAATCCCGGGGATACGCAGTATTTT | CASSLGLAGANPGDTQYF
few | TRBJ2-4 | TRBV27 | . | TGTGCCAGCAGTGCCTCGTACGGGGCAAACATTCAGTACTTC | CASSASYGANIQYF
. | TRBJ1-1 | TRBV5-5 | TRBD1 | TGTGCCAGCAGCCCAACCGGGACAGGGGATTGGGGAAGCACTGAAGCTTTCTTT | CASSPTGTGDWGSTEAFF
few | TRBJ1-5 | TRBV20-1 | . | TGCAGCGTTTCCAGGGATCAGCCCCAGCATTTT | CSVSRDQPQHF